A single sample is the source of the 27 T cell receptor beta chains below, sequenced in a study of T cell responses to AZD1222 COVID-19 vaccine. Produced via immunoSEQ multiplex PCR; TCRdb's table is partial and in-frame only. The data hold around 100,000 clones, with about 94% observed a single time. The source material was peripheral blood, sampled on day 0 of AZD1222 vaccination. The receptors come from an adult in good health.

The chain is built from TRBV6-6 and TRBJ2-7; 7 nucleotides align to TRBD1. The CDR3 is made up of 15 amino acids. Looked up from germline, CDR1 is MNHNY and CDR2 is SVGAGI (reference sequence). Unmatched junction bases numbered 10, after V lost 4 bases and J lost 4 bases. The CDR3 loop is CASSSPTGIFYEQYF. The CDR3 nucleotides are TGTGCCAGCAGTTCCCCGACAGGGATTTTTTACGAGCAGTACTTC.

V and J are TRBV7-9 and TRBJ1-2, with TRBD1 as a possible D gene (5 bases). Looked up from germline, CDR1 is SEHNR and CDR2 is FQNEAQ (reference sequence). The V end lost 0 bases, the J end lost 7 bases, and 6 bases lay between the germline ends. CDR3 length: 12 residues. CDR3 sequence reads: CASSLAGVGYTF. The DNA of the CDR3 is TGTGCCAGCAGCTTAGCAGGGGTTGGCTACACCTTC.

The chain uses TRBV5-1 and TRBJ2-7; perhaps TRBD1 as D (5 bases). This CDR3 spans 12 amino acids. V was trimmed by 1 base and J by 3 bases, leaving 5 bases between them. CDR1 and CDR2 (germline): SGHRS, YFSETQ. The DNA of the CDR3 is TGCGCCAGCAGCTTGCAGGGCTACGAGCAGTACTTC. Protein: CASSLQGYEQYF.

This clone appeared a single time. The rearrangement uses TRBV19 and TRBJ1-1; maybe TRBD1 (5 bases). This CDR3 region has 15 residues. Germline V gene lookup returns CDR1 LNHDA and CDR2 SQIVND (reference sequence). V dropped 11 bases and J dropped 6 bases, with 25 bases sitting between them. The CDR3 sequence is CASKAGFVSRSEAFF. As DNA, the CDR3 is TGTGCCTCGAAGGCAGGGTTTGTCAGTCGGTCTGAAGCTTTCTTT.

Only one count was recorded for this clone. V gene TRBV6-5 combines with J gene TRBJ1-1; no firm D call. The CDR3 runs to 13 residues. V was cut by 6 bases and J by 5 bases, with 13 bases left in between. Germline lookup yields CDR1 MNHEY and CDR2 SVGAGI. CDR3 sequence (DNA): TGTGCCAGCAGGACCGACTCTGGTACTGAAGCTTTCTTT. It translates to CASRTDSGTEAFF.

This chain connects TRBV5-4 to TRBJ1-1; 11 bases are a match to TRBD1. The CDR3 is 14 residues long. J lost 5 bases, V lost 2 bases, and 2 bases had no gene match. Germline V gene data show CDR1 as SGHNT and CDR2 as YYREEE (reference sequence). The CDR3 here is CASSLGQGATEAFF. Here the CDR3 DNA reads TGTGCCAGCAGCTTAGGACAGGGGGCGACTGAAGCTTTCTTT.

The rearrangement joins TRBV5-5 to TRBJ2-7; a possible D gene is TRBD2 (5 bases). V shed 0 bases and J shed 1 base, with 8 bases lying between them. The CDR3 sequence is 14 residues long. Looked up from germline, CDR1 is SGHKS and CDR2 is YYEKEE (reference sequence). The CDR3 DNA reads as TGTGCCAGCAGCTTGGCGGGGAGATCCTACGAGCAGTACTTC. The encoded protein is CASSLAGRSYEQYF.

This CDR3 reads CSVELTGTGELFF. In nucleotides, the CDR3 is TGCAGCGTCGAATTAACGGGGACCGGGGAGCTGTTTTTT. The chain couples TRBV29-1 to TRBJ2-2; tentative D call: TRBD2 (5 bases). Germline values: CDR1 SQVTM, CDR2 ANQGSEA. This CDR3 comprises 13 residues. The ends were cut back, 6 bases at V and 5 bases at J, with 13 bases in the middle.

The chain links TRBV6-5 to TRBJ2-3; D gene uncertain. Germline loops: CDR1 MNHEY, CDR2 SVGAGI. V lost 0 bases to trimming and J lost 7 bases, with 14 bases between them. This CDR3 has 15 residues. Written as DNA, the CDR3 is TGTGCCAGCAGTTACTCATCTTCCAGTGCAAATACGCAGTATTTT. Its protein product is CASSYSSSSANTQYF.

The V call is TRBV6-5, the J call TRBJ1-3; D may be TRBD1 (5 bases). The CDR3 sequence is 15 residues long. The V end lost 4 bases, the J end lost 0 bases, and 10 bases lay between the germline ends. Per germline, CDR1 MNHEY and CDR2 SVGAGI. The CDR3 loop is CASSSQGNSGNTIYF. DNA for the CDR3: TGTGCCAGCAGTTCGCAGGGTAACTCTGGAAACACCATATATTTT.

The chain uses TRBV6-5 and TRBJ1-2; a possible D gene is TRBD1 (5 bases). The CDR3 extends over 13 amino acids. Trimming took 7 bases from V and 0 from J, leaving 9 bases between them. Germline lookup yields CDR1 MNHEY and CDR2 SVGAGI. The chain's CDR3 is CASNEGPNYGYTF. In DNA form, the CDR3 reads TGTGCCAGCAACGAGGGACCTAACTATGGCTACACCTTC.

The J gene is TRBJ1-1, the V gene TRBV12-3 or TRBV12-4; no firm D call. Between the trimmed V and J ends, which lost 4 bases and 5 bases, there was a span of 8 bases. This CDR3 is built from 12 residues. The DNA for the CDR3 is TGTGCCAGCAGTTACCATAGAACTGAAGCTTTCTTT. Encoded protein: CASSYHRTEAFF.

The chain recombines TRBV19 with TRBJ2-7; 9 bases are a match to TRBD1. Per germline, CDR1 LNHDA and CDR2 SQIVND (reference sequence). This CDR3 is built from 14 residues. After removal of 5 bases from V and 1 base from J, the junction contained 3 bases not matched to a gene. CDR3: CASSSGQGSYEQYF. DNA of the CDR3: TGTGCCAGTAGTTCGGGACAGGGTTCCTACGAGCAGTACTTC.

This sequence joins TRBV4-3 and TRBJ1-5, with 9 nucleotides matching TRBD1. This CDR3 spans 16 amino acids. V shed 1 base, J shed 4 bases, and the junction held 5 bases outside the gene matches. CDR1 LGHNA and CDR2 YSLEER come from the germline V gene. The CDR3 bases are TGCGCCAGCAGCCAAGGGACCGGGACAGGGAATCAGCCCCAGCATTTT. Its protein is CASSQGTGTGNQPQHF.

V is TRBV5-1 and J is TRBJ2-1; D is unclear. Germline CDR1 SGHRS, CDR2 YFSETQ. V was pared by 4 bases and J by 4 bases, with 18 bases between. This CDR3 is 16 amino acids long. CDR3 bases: TGCGCCAGCAGCCCGGGTTCAGGAGTTGCTTACAATGAGCAGTTCTTC. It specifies CASSPGSGVAYNEQFF.

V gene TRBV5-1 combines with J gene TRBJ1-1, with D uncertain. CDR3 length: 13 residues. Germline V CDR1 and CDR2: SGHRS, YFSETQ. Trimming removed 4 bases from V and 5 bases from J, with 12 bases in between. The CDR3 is CASSLVGLTEAFF. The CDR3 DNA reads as TGCGCCAGCAGCCTGGTGGGGTTGACTGAAGCTTTCTTT.

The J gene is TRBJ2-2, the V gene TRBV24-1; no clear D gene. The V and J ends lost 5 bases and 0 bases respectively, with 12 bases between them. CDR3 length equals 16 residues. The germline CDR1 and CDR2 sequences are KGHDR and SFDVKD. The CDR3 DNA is TGTGCCACCAGTGGGTTCGGCGAACCGAACACCGGGGAGCTGTTTTTT. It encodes CATSGFGEPNTGELFF.

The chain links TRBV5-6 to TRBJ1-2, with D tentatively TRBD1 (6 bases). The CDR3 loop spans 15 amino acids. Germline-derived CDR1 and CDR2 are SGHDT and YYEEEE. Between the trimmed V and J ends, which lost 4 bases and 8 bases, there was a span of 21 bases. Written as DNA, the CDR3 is TGTGCCAGCAGCCCCCCTGAGGGGGGCGCGGGAGGCTACACCTTC. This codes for CASSPPEGGAGGYTF.

DNA of the CDR3: TGCGCCAGCAGCGCCCCGGTAACCTACGAGCAGTACTTC. As protein: CASSAPVTYEQYF. The rearrangement links TRBV5-1 to TRBJ2-7; unclear D gene. This CDR3 has 13 amino acids. V lost 4 bases to trimming and J lost 2 bases, with 10 bases between them. Germline CDR1 is SGHRS and CDR2 is YFSETQ.

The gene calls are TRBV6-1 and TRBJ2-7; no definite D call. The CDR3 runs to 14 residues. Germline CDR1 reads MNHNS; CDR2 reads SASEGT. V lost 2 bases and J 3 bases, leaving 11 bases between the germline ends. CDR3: CASSELGINYEQYF. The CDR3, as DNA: TGTGCCAGCAGTGAATTGGGGATCAACTACGAGCAGTACTTC.

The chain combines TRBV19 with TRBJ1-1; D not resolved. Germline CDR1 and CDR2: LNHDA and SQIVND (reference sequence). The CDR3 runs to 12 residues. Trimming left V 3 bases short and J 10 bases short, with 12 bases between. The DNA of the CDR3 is TGTGCCAGTAGTATTGGAACGTCGCGAGCTTTCTTT. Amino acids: CASSIGTSRAFF. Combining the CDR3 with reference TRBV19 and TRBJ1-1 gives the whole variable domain DGGITQSPKYLFRKEGQNVTLSCEQNLNHDAMYWYRQDPGQGLRLIYYSQIVNDFQKGDIAEGYSVSREKKESFPLTVTSAQKNPTAFYLCASSIGTSRAFFGQGTRLTVV.

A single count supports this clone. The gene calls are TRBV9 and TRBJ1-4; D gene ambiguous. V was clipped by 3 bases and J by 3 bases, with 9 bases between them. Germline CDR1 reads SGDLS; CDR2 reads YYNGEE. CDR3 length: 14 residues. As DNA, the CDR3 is TGTGCCAGCAGCGAGGAGGGCTCTAATGAAAAACTGTTTTTT. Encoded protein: CASSEEGSNEKLFF.

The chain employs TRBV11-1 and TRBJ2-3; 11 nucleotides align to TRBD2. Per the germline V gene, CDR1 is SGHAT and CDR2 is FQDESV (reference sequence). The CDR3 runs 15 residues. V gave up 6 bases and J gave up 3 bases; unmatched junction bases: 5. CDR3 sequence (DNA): TGTGCCAGCAGACCCACTAGCGGGAGTACAGATACGCAGTATTTT. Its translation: CASRPTSGSTDTQYF.

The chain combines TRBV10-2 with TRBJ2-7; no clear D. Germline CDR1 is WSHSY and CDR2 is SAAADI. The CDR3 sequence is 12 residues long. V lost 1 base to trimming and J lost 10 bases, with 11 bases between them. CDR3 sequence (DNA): TGCGCCAGCAGTGAGTTTCGACACCTACAGTACTTC. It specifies CASSEFRHLQYF.

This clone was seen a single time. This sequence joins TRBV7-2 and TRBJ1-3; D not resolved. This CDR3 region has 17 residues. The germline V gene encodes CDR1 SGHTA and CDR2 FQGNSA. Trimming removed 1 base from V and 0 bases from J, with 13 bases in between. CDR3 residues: CASSLDNSGLSGNTIYF. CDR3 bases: TGTGCCAGCAGCTTAGATAACAGCGGGCTCTCTGGAAACACCATATATTTT. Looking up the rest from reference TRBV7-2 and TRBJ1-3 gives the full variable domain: GAGVSQSPSNKVTEKGKDVELRCDPISGHTALYWYRQSLGQGLEFLIYFQGNSAPDKSGLPSDRFSAERTGGSVSTLTIQRTQQEDSAVYLCASSLDNSGLSGNTIYFGEGSWLTVV.

This CDR3 is CASSLGVTYNEQFF. The CDR3 DNA reads as TGTGCCAGCAGCCTTGGAGTTACCTACAATGAGCAGTTCTTC. The chain links TRBV9 to TRBJ2-1; D ambiguous. Looked up from germline, CDR1 is SGDLS and CDR2 is YYNGEE. This CDR3 contains 14 residues. Trimming removed 4 bases at V and 2 bases at J, with 10 bases between.

The CDR3 sequence: CASSPGEAGYTF. The CDR3 nucleotides are TGTGCCAGCAGTCCGGGCGAAGCGGGCTACACCTTC. The chain combines TRBV7-9 with TRBJ1-2; unclear D gene. The V gene's germline CDR1 is SEHNR and CDR2 FQNEAQ (reference sequence). V lost 6 bases and J 8 bases, leaving 13 bases between the germline ends. This CDR3 spans 12 amino acids.